This T cell receptor beta chain is from a study of T-cell memory formation after mild COVID-19. For the study at large: TCR clusters were mostly confined to one donor each. Overall study results and limits: Within pre-infection memory, some responding clones were found, suggesting cross-reactive memory joined.

With constant-segment primers, 5'RACE yielded cDNA libraries of TCR alpha and TCR beta that carried sample barcodes and UMIs. MiXCR, run by TCRdb on the 5' RACE reads, gives a single entry per CDR3 protein. The data hold roughly 190,000 distinct CDR3 sequences, with around 18% observed a single time. This clonotype was picked up a small number of times. Antigen: not known. CDR1 and CDR2 from the germline V gene are MNHEY and SVGAGI. Between the trimmed V and J ends, which lost 0 bases and 6 bases, there was a span of 12 bases. The CDR3 extends over 16 amino acids. The sequenced material came from PBMCs or a T cell subset sorted from them (not recorded which). The source is an adult woman who had mild COVID-19 (a few samples of this study predate the infection). Cell type and time point are not known. The rearrangement joins TRBV6-5 to TRBJ1-6; no definite D call. DNA for the CDR3: TGTGCCAGCAGTTACTCCGGGCGTGTTGGTAATTCACCCCTCCACTTT. Amino acids: CASSYSGRVGNSPLHF.